This T cell receptor beta chain was observed in a study of OX40 agonist ivuxolimab in advanced cancers. Germline CDR1 LNHDA, CDR2 SQIVND (reference sequence). V lost 6 bases and J lost 1; bases outside the gene matches: 13. The CDR3 has 17 residues. Sequencing was performed with immunoSEQ multiplex PCR; in TCRdb, only in-frame clones are kept and a portion is missing. Counted here are 40,000 to 45,000 clones, 85% to 90% occurring once; the ten biggest clones make up 20% to 25%. This rearrangement joins TRBV19 to TRBJ1-2; TRBD1 aligns across 8 bases. This clonotype was sampled from an adult with an advanced solid tumor such as melanoma, head and neck, liver or kidney cancer. Specimen: CD4+ or CD8+ T cells sorted from blood, collected in a trial of the OX40 agonist ivuxolimab. The CDR3 protein is CASSLLPGGEGNYGYTF. CDR3 nucleotides: TGTGCCAGTAGCCTGTTGCCAGGGGGCGAGGGTAACTATGGCTACACCTTC.